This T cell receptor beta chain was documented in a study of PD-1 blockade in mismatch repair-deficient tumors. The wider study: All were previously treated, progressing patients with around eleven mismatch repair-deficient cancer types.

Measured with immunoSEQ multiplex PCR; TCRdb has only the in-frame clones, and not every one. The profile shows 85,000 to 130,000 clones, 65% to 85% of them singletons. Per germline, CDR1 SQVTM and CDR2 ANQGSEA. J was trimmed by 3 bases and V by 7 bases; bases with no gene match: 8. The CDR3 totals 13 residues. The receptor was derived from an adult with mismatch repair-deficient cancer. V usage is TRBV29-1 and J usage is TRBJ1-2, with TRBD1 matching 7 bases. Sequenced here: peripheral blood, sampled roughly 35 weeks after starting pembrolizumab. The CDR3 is CSAPKTGHYGYTF. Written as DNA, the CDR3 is TGCAGCGCACCCAAGACAGGGCACTATGGCTACACCTTC.